The entry below describes one T cell receptor (beta chain). This sample was taken from a study of blood T cell repertoires in COVID-19. Study overall: Samples representing acute and convalescent COVID-19 were sourced from the United States, Italy and Spain.

Profiled with immunoSEQ multiplex PCR; TCRdb holds only in-frame clones, not every one. The sample has some 320,000 clones, roughly nine tenths seen once. Sequences were obtained from PBMCs or T cells enriched from blood (not recorded which). This sequence originates from a man aged 60 to 75 who had recovered from COVID-19.

As DNA, the CDR3 is TGCGCCAGCAGCTTAGGGGCCTCGATGGCAGATACGCAGTATTTT. Translation gives CASSLGASMADTQYF. The V gene is TRBV5-1, the J gene TRBJ2-3; TRBD1 is a possible D gene (5 bases). CDR1 is SGHRS, CDR2 YFSETQ, per germline. The CDR3 totals 15 residues. V was trimmed by 2 bases and J by 4 bases, leaving 14 bases between them.